A selection of T cell receptor beta chains follows, all from one sample in a study of regulatory T cells in long-lasting Graves disease. TCRdb reprocessed the multiplex PCR reads via MiXCR and lists one record per CDR3 protein. The sample holds around 400,000 distinct CDR3 sequences, around 15% seen once. The sample was peripheral blood mononuclear cells (PBMCs), taken at new diagnosis, from a patient treated with antithyroid drugs. Receptor source: a female donor with Graves disease. The CDR3 runs from the conserved cysteine through the conserved F or W. The D gene is left open where the match is weak. Rows give clone size only sometimes, using once, few, many, or a class for an expanded clone.

V gene: TRBV7-9; J gene: TRBJ1-6; clone size: few; D gene: NA; CDR3 length: 16; CDR3 DNA: TGTGCCAGCAGCTCCTCCGGGCGGGGGGCGAATTCACCCCTCCACTTT; CDR3 protein: CASSSSGRGANSPLHF
V gene: TRBV28; J gene: TRBJ1-5; clone size: once; D gene: NA; CDR3 length: 17; CDR3 DNA: TGTGCCAGCAGTTTCCCTAATCTCGGTTGGGGCAATCAGCCCCAGCATTTT; CDR3 protein: CASSFPNLGWGNQPQHF
V gene: TRBV5-1; J gene: TRBJ2-3; clone size: many; D gene: NA; CDR3 length: 14; CDR3 DNA: TGCGCCAGCTTCCTAAGCAGGCCCACAGATACGCAGTATTTT; CDR3 protein: CASFLSRPTDTQYF
V gene: TRBV7-6; J gene: TRBJ2-7; clone size: many; D gene: NA; CDR3 length: 16; CDR3 DNA: TGTGCCAGCAGCTTAGACGGCTCCCGAGGCGCCTACGAGCAGTACTTC; CDR3 protein: CASSLDGSRGAYEQYF
V gene: TRBV6-9; J gene: TRBJ1-2; clone size: many; D gene: NA; CDR3 length: 13; CDR3 DNA: TGTGCCAGCAGTTACAACAAACACTATGGCTACACCTTC; CDR3 protein: CASSYNKHYGYTF
V gene: TRBV7-9; J gene: TRBJ2-5; clone size: many; D gene: TRBD2; CDR3 length: 17; CDR3 DNA: TGTGCCAGCAGCCCCGGACTAGCGGGGGGTGCCGTCGAGACCCAGTACTTC; CDR3 protein: CASSPGLAGGAVETQYF
V gene: TRBV25-1; J gene: TRBJ2-5; clone size: NA; D gene: NA; CDR3 length: 14; CDR3 DNA: TGTGCCAGCAGTGAACCCGGAGACACGGAGACCCAGTACTTC; CDR3 protein: CASSEPGDTETQYF
V gene: TRBV6-1; J gene: TRBJ1-2; clone size: many; D gene: TRBD1; CDR3 length: 14; CDR3 DNA: TGTGCCAGCAGTAGCAAGACAGGGCTCGATGGCTACACCTTC; CDR3 protein: CASSSKTGLDGYTF
V gene: TRBV5-5; J gene: TRBJ2-4; clone size: few; D gene: NA; CDR3 length: 15; CDR3 DNA: TGTGCCAGCAGCTTGATTCCAGGGGCGGAAAACATTCAGTACTTC; CDR3 protein: CASSLIPGAENIQYF
V gene: TRBV3-1; J gene: TRBJ1-1; clone size: NA; D gene: NA; CDR3 length: 15; CDR3 DNA: TGTGCCAGCAGCTCCCTAGGACATGTGGTCACTGAAGCTTTCTTT; CDR3 protein: CASSSLGHVVTEAFF
V gene: TRBV20-1; J gene: TRBJ2-1; clone size: few; D gene: TRBD2; CDR3 length: 17; CDR3 DNA: TGCAGTGCTAGAGATCGACCAGCGGGGGGGGTTATGGATGAGCAGTTCTTC; CDR3 protein: CSARDRPAGGVMDEQFF
V gene: TRBV7-9; J gene: TRBJ1-4; clone size: many; D gene: NA; CDR3 length: 13; CDR3 DNA: TGTGCCAGTCAGGGCCCTATGGACGAAAAACTGTTTTTT; CDR3 protein: CASQGPMDEKLFF
V gene: TRBV12-3/TRBV12-4; J gene: TRBJ1-2; clone size: many; D gene: NA; CDR3 length: 13; CDR3 DNA: TGTGCCAGCAGTTCAAGCTTGGGGTATGGCTACACCTTC; CDR3 protein: CASSSSLGYGYTF
V gene: TRBV3-1; J gene: TRBJ2-5; clone size: NA; D gene: TRBD2; CDR3 length: 16; CDR3 DNA: TGTGCCAGCAGCCAAGGACTAGCGGGATTCCAAGAGACCCAGTACTTC; CDR3 protein: CASSQGLAGFQETQYF
V gene: TRBV5-1; J gene: TRBJ1-1; clone size: many; D gene: TRBD1; CDR3 length: 14; CDR3 DNA: TGTGCCAGCTCAGACCAGGGGGCCGGTACTGAAGCTTTCTTT; CDR3 protein: CASSDQGAGTEAFF
V gene: TRBV6-9; J gene: TRBJ1-2; clone size: NA; D gene: TRBD1; CDR3 length: 15; CDR3 DNA: TGTGCCAGCAGTTACTCAATACAGGGGGCGTCCGGCTACACCTTC; CDR3 protein: CASSYSIQGASGYTF
V gene: TRBV4-1; J gene: TRBJ1-1; clone size: many; D gene: NA; CDR3 length: 14; CDR3 DNA: TGCGCCAGCAGCCAAGAAACAGGGTACATGGAAGCTTTCTTT; CDR3 protein: CASSQETGYMEAFF
V gene: TRBV20-1; J gene: TRBJ1-2; clone size: many; D gene: NA; CDR3 length: 14; CDR3 DNA: TGCAGTGTAGAGTTTTCGGCAGATCACTATGGCTACACCTTC; CDR3 protein: CSVEFSADHYGYTF
V gene: TRBV6-1; J gene: TRBJ1-2; clone size: many; D gene: NA; CDR3 length: 14; CDR3 DNA: TGTGCCAGCAGAAAAACAGGGTCGGACTATGGCTACACCTTC; CDR3 protein: CASRKTGSDYGYTF
V gene: TRBV19; J gene: TRBJ1-6; clone size: few; D gene: TRBD1; CDR3 length: 15; CDR3 DNA: TGTGCCAGTAGTTATGGACAGGGGCTCAATTCACCCCTCCACTTT; CDR3 protein: CASSYGQGLNSPLHF
V gene: TRBV6-6; J gene: TRBJ1-2; clone size: NA; D gene: NA; CDR3 length: 13; CDR3 DNA: TGTGCCAGCAGTTACTGGAGGAACTATGGCTACACCTTC; CDR3 protein: CASSYWRNYGYTF
V gene: TRBV7-2; J gene: TRBJ1-1; clone size: few; D gene: NA; CDR3 length: 15; CDR3 DNA: TGTGCCAGCAGCCCCTCTAGGACGGTGAACACTGAAGCTTTCTTT; CDR3 protein: CASSPSRTVNTEAFF
V gene: TRBV5-1; J gene: TRBJ2-3; clone size: many; D gene: TRBD2; CDR3 length: 13; CDR3 DNA: TGCGCCAGCAGCTTGTCGGGACTATCTACCTGGTATTTT; CDR3 protein: CASSLSGLSTWYF
V gene: TRBV4-1; J gene: TRBJ1-1; clone size: many; D gene: TRBD1; CDR3 length: 14; CDR3 DNA: TGCGCCAGCAGCCAACAACAGGGGGACACTGAAGCTTTCTTT; CDR3 protein: CASSQQQGDTEAFF
V gene: TRBV12-3/TRBV12-4; J gene: TRBJ2-5; clone size: few; D gene: NA; CDR3 length: 13; CDR3 DNA: TGTGCCAGCAGTCACACAAATGAAGAGACCCAGTACTTC; CDR3 protein: CASSHTNEETQYF
V gene: TRBV25-1; J gene: TRBJ2-1; clone size: many; D gene: TRBD2; CDR3 length: 16; CDR3 DNA: TGTGCCAGCAGTGACATAGCGGGGGGATCCTACAATGAGCAGTTCTTC; CDR3 protein: CASSDIAGGSYNEQFF
V gene: TRBV7-9; J gene: TRBJ1-1; clone size: many; D gene: TRBD1; CDR3 length: 15; CDR3 DNA: TGTGCCAGCAGCTTATTAAGGGCAGGGGGGACTGAAGCTTTCTTT; CDR3 protein: CASSLLRAGGTEAFF
V gene: TRBV6-2/TRBV6-3; J gene: TRBJ2-5; clone size: few; D gene: NA; CDR3 length: 12; CDR3 DNA: TGTGCCAGCAGTTGGACAGACGAGACCCAGTACTTC; CDR3 protein: CASSWTDETQYF
V gene: TRBV25-1; J gene: TRBJ2-5; clone size: NA; D gene: NA; CDR3 length: 13; CDR3 DNA: TGTGCCAGCAGTGACGAGGTAGAAGAGACCCAGTACTTC; CDR3 protein: CASSDEVEETQYF
V gene: TRBV7-3; J gene: TRBJ2-3; clone size: NA; D gene: TRBD2; CDR3 length: 15; CDR3 DNA: TGTGCCAGCAGCTTGGGACTAGCGGGTAGGGATACGCAGTATTTT; CDR3 protein: CASSLGLAGRDTQYF
V gene: TRBV19; J gene: TRBJ2-2; clone size: few; D gene: TRBD2; CDR3 length: 15; CDR3 DNA: TGTGCCAGTAGTGGGGGGACTATCATCACCGGGGAGCTGTTTTTT; CDR3 protein: CASSGGTIITGELFF
V gene: TRBV27; J gene: TRBJ2-7; clone size: many; D gene: TRBD2; CDR3 length: 15; CDR3 DNA: TGTGCCAGCAGCGAACTCGGGACTAGCAACTCCGAGCAGTACTTC; CDR3 protein: CASSELGTSNSEQYF
V gene: TRBV20-1; J gene: TRBJ2-7; clone size: many; D gene: TRBD2; CDR3 length: 16; CDR3 DNA: TGCAGTGCTAGGGTCGAGGGTAGCGGGAGTCTCTACGAGCAGTACTTC; CDR3 protein: CSARVEGSGSLYEQYF
V gene: TRBV4-1; J gene: TRBJ2-5; clone size: many; D gene: TRBD2; CDR3 length: 15; CDR3 DNA: TGCGCCAGCAGGCCGGGGGGGGGGCGTCGTGAGACCCAGTACTTT; CDR3 protein: CASRPGGGRRETQYF
V gene: TRBV7-9; J gene: TRBJ2-1; clone size: once; D gene: TRBD2; CDR3 length: 17; CDR3 DNA: TGTGCCAGCAGCCCCCATGAGCGACTAGCGGCCTACAATGAGCAGTTCTTC; CDR3 protein: CASSPHERLAAYNEQFF
V gene: TRBV7-2; J gene: TRBJ1-1; clone size: many; D gene: NA; CDR3 length: 15; CDR3 DNA: TGTGCCAGCAACCTGCCACTGCGAATGAACACTGAAGCTTTCTTT; CDR3 protein: CASNLPLRMNTEAFF
V gene: TRBV6-5; J gene: TRBJ2-1; clone size: many; D gene: TRBD1; CDR3 length: 12; CDR3 DNA: TGTGCCAGCAGTTACGGGGACAGGGGGCCCTTCTTC; CDR3 protein: CASSYGDRGPFF
V gene: TRBV12-5; J gene: TRBJ1-2; clone size: few; D gene: NA; CDR3 length: 14; CDR3 DNA: TGTGCTAGTGGGGAGACACACTCCGGAGCTGGCTACACCTTC; CDR3 protein: CASGETHSGAGYTF
V gene: TRBV7-9; J gene: TRBJ2-1; clone size: many; D gene: TRBD2; CDR3 length: 16; CDR3 DNA: TGTGCCAGCAGCTTAGTGTTGGGACTAGCATTCAATGAGCAGTTCTTC; CDR3 protein: CASSLVLGLAFNEQFF
V gene: TRBV19; J gene: TRBJ1-5; clone size: NA; D gene: TRBD1; CDR3 length: 16; CDR3 DNA: TGTGCCAGTAGTATTCAGGGGGCCAGAAACAATCAGCCCCAGCATTTT; CDR3 protein: CASSIQGARNNQPQHF
V gene: TRBV2; J gene: TRBJ2-7; clone size: many; D gene: NA; CDR3 length: 13; CDR3 DNA: TGTGCCAGCAGTGAGGCCAGGGCCTACGAGCAGTACTTC; CDR3 protein: CASSEARAYEQYF
V gene: TRBV7-9; J gene: TRBJ1-1; clone size: few; D gene: NA; CDR3 length: 15; CDR3 DNA: TGTGCCAGCAGCTTAGGAAAAATAGGGGGCACTGAAGCTTTCTTT; CDR3 protein: CASSLGKIGGTEAFF
V gene: TRBV7-8; J gene: TRBJ2-2; clone size: many; D gene: TRBD2; CDR3 length: 17; CDR3 DNA: TGTGCCAGCAGCCCCCCGGGACTAGCGGGATCGGCCGGGGAGCTGTTTTTT; CDR3 protein: CASSPPGLAGSAGELFF
V gene: TRBV19; J gene: TRBJ1-5; clone size: NA; D gene: NA; CDR3 length: 20; CDR3 DNA: TGTGCCAGTAGTATAGATGGGGTTACTTTCGGCCGGAAAGGGGGTCAGCCCCAGCATTTT; CDR3 protein: CASSIDGVTFGRKGGQPQHF
V gene: TRBV4-1; J gene: TRBJ1-1; clone size: many; D gene: NA; CDR3 length: 15; CDR3 DNA: TGCGCCAGCAGCCAAGATATAACCGGGGGAACTGAAGCTTTCTTT; CDR3 protein: CASSQDITGGTEAFF
V gene: TRBV28; J gene: TRBJ1-5; clone size: many; D gene: NA; CDR3 length: 14; CDR3 DNA: TGTGCCAGCAGTTGGCGGCTGGGGGATCAGCCCCAGCATTTT; CDR3 protein: CASSWRLGDQPQHF
V gene: TRBV27; J gene: TRBJ2-7; clone size: many; D gene: NA; CDR3 length: 15; CDR3 DNA: TGTGCCAGCACCCCACGGGACGGGAGTCGGAGCGAGCAGTACTTC; CDR3 protein: CASTPRDGSRSEQYF
V gene: TRBV7-9; J gene: TRBJ1-1; clone size: NA; D gene: NA; CDR3 length: 15; CDR3 DNA: TGTGCCAGCAGCTTAGGTCGGATGGGGAACACTGAAGCTTTCTTT; CDR3 protein: CASSLGRMGNTEAFF
V gene: TRBV2; J gene: TRBJ1-2; clone size: many; D gene: NA; CDR3 length: 11; CDR3 DNA: TGTGCCAGCAGTCGATTCTATGGCTACACCTTC; CDR3 protein: CASSRFYGYTF
V gene: TRBV27; J gene: TRBJ2-7; clone size: many; D gene: NA; CDR3 length: 14; CDR3 DNA: TGTGCCAGCAGCCGTGGAGGCCGGACCTACGAGCAGTACTTC; CDR3 protein: CASSRGGRTYEQYF